Listed below are T cell receptor beta chains from one sample, sequenced in a study of OX40 agonist ivuxolimab in advanced cancers. This table comes from immunoSEQ multiplex PCR, and its TCRdb copy is limited to in-frame clones, with some not included. The table lists 83,000 or so clones, roughly 80% of them singletons. The sample consisted of CD4+ or CD8+ T cells sorted from blood, taken in a trial of the OX40 agonist ivuxolimab. These receptors all come from an adult with an advanced solid tumor such as melanoma, head and neck, liver or kidney cancer. CDR3s include the opening cysteine and the closing phenylalanine or tryptophan. D genes are given only for firm matches. Expanded clones get a size class; other rows say once, few or many, or leave the size out.

size: few
D: TRBD1
J: TRBJ2-5
V: TRBV28
DNA: TGTGCCAGCAGTTTAGGGGGACAGCGAGAGGAGACCCAGTACTTC
CDR3: CASSLGGQREETQYF

size: NA
D: NA
J: TRBJ1-1
V: TRBV10-2
DNA: TGCGCCAGCAGTGATATGGGGTCCCCAGCTTTCTTT
CDR3: CASSDMGSPAFF

size: once
D: NA
J: TRBJ1-5
V: TRBV9
DNA: TGTGCCAGCAGCCGCGAACCCCTAAGAGAGCCCCAGCATTTT
CDR3: CASSREPLREPQHF

size: NA
D: TRBD2
J: TRBJ2-7
V: TRBV2
DNA: TGTGCCAGCAGGACTAGCGGACTTACCTACGAGCAGTACTTC
CDR3: CASRTSGLTYEQYF

size: NA
D: TRBD1
J: TRBJ2-1
V: TRBV6-4
DNA: TGTGCCAGCAGTGACTCGAAGGGGAGGCAGGGGGCTTCCGCGGGGAATGAGCAGTTCTTC
CDR3: CASSDSKGRQGASAGNEQFF

size: NA
D: NA
J: TRBJ1-4
V: TRBV4-3
DNA: TGCGCCAGCAGCCAATTCAGAAACACGAATGAAAAACTGTTTTTT
CDR3: CASSQFRNTNEKLFF

size: NA
D: NA
J: TRBJ2-5
V: TRBV30
DNA: TGTGCCTGGAGTTGGGGGCCGGAGACCCAGTACTTC
CDR3: CAWSWGPETQYF

size: NA
D: NA
J: TRBJ1-1
V: TRBV7-9
DNA: TGTGCCAGCAGCTGGGGACAAGGGGACACTGAAGCTTTCTTT
CDR3: CASSWGQGDTEAFF

size: NA
D: NA
J: TRBJ1-6
V: TRBV30
DNA: TGTGCCTGGAGTGTAAATCCGGAACAGGCAACAAATTCACCCCTCCACTTT
CDR3: CAWSVNPEQATNSPLHF

size: once
D: NA
J: TRBJ2-3
V: TRBV5-1
DNA: TGCGCCAGCAGCTTGGCCCACGGAAACACAGATACGCAGTATTTT
CDR3: CASSLAHGNTDTQYF

size: many
D: TRBD1
J: TRBJ1-6
V: TRBV2
DNA: TGTGCCAGCAGTACAGACAGGGTAAATTCACCCCTCCACTTT
CDR3: CASSTDRVNSPLHF

size: NA
D: NA
J: TRBJ1-1
V: TRBV18
DNA: TGTGCCAGCTCACGGCCGGTGGGGGGGTACACTGAAGCTTTCTTT
CDR3: CASSRPVGGYTEAFF

size: NA
D: TRBD1
J: TRBJ2-7
V: TRBV27
DNA: TGTGCCAGCAGTCCCCCCACCGGGACAGGAAACTACGAGCAGTACTTC
CDR3: CASSPPTGTGNYEQYF

size: NA
D: TRBD2
J: TRBJ2-5
V: TRBV5-1
DNA: TGCGCCAGCAGCCTGCGGACTAGCGGGCTCCAAGAGACCCAGTACTTC
CDR3: CASSLRTSGLQETQYF

size: NA
D: NA
J: TRBJ2-7
V: TRBV28
DNA: TGTGCCAGCAGTTTCCCGGACCCAGCCTACGAGCAGTACTTC
CDR3: CASSFPDPAYEQYF

size: NA
D: NA
J: TRBJ1-4
V: TRBV7-9
DNA: TGTGCCAGCAGCCGGTCGCAGAATGAAAAACTGTTTTTT
CDR3: CASSRSQNEKLFF

size: NA
D: NA
J: TRBJ1-3
V: TRBV30
DNA: TGTGCCTGGAGTTATCACAGGGCGGGCTCTGGAAACACCATATATTTT
CDR3: CAWSYHRAGSGNTIYF

size: NA
D: NA
J: TRBJ1-5
V: TRBV5-8
DNA: TGTGCCAGCAACCCCCAATATCAGCCCCAGCATTTT
CDR3: CASNPQYQPQHF

size: NA
D: NA
J: TRBJ2-7
V: TRBV5-5
DNA: TGTGCCAGCAGCTTGGGTGCTCCGCACCTCCCCTACGAGCAGTACTTC
CDR3: CASSLGAPHLPYEQYF

size: few
D: TRBD1
J: TRBJ1-5
V: TRBV27
DNA: TGTGCCAGCAGCCGGGACAGGGGGGGTCCCCAGCATTTT
CDR3: CASSRDRGGPQHF

size: NA
D: NA
J: TRBJ2-5
V: TRBV9
DNA: TGTGCCAGCAGCGTAGGGGACCAGGGGGGGACCCAGTACTTC
CDR3: CASSVGDQGGTQYF

size: NA
D: TRBD1
J: TRBJ1-1
V: TRBV15
DNA: TGTGCCACCAGCAACTACAGGGGGCGTACTGAAGCTTTCTTT
CDR3: CATSNYRGRTEAFF

size: NA
D: NA
J: TRBJ1-1
V: TRBV11-2
DNA: TGTGCCAGCAGCTTAGGTAGAGTCACTGAAGCTTTCTTT
CDR3: CASSLGRVTEAFF

size: NA
D: NA
J: TRBJ2-7
V: TRBV7-3
DNA: TGTGCCAGCAGCAGACTAGGGGTCCGTAACGAGCAGTACTTC
CDR3: CASSRLGVRNEQYF

size: NA
D: NA
J: TRBJ2-6
V: TRBV28
DNA: TGTGCCGCCCGAGGGGGCTCTGGGGCCAACGTCCTGACTTTC
CDR3: CAARGGSGANVLTF

size: NA
D: TRBD1
J: TRBJ2-3
V: TRBV9
DNA: TGTGCCAGCAGCAGCCGCTGGACAGGGCGGGGAGATACGCAGTATTTT
CDR3: CASSSRWTGRGDTQYF

size: NA
D: TRBD2
J: TRBJ2-3
V: TRBV30
DNA: TGTGCCTGGACGGCTAGCGGGGGGCCTACGCAGTATTTT
CDR3: CAWTASGGPTQYF

size: NA
D: NA
J: TRBJ2-2
V: TRBV7-2
DNA: TGTGCCAGCAGCGTCCGGACAATTTGGGGCGGGGAGCTGTTTTTT
CDR3: CASSVRTIWGGELFF

size: NA
D: NA
J: TRBJ1-5
V: TRBV19
DNA: TGTGCCAGTAGTAGGGGACATAATAGCAATCAGCCCCAGCATTTT
CDR3: CASSRGHNSNQPQHF

size: NA
D: TRBD1
J: TRBJ2-1
V: TRBV9
DNA: TGTGCCAGCAGCCCTCGACAGGGGTACATAAGTGAGCAGTTCTTC
CDR3: CASSPRQGYISEQFF

size: NA
D: NA
J: TRBJ1-2
V: TRBV19
DNA: TGTGCCAGTAGTATACCCACCTATGGCTACACCTTC
CDR3: CASSIPTYGYTF

size: NA
D: NA
J: TRBJ1-4
V: TRBV4-3
DNA: TGCGCCAGCAGCCAAGATCCAACTAATGAAAAACTGTTTTTT
CDR3: CASSQDPTNEKLFF

size: NA
D: TRBD1
J: TRBJ2-1
V: TRBV6-4
DNA: TGTGCCATCCCCACCCGGGACAGGGCCAACAATGAGCAGTTCTTC
CDR3: CAIPTRDRANNEQFF

size: NA
D: NA
J: TRBJ1-1
V: TRBV6-5
DNA: TGTGCCAGCAGTACCTTAAACGGACCGCCGTCCGAAGCTTTCTTT
CDR3: CASSTLNGPPSEAFF

size: NA
D: NA
J: TRBJ2-5
V: TRBV19
DNA: TGTGCCAGTAGTATAGAGGACAGATGGGAGACCCAGTACTTC
CDR3: CASSIEDRWETQYF

size: NA
D: NA
J: TRBJ2-7
V: TRBV15
DNA: TGTGCCACCAGCAGAGCAGGGTTGGGGAACTACGAGCAGTACTTC
CDR3: CATSRAGLGNYEQYF

size: few
D: TRBD1
J: TRBJ1-1
V: TRBV29-1
DNA: TGCAGCGGTGACAGGGCGACCACTGAAGCTTTCTTT
CDR3: CSGDRATTEAFF

size: NA
D: NA
J: TRBJ2-3
V: TRBV6-1
DNA: TGTGCCAGCAGTGAGCCAGGGGTAAGGCCAGATACGCAGTATTTT
CDR3: CASSEPGVRPDTQYF

size: NA
D: TRBD2
J: TRBJ2-2
V: TRBV11-2
DNA: TGTGCCAGCAGCTTAGAAGCGGGAGGTGCTTGGAACACCGGGGAGCTGTTTTTT
CDR3: CASSLEAGGAWNTGELFF

size: NA
D: NA
J: TRBJ2-7
V: TRBV28
DNA: TGTGCCAGCAGTTCCTTCACGGGATTCTCCTACGAGCAGTACTTC
CDR3: CASSSFTGFSYEQYF

size: NA
D: NA
J: TRBJ2-7
V: TRBV2
DNA: TGTGCCAGCAGTATCCAACCCCCCGGTCACGAGCAGTACTTC
CDR3: CASSIQPPGHEQYF

size: NA
D: NA
J: TRBJ2-2
V: TRBV5-1
DNA: TGCGCCAGCAGCTTTGGAGTGACGAACACCGGGGAGCTGTTTTTT
CDR3: CASSFGVTNTGELFF

size: NA
D: NA
J: TRBJ2-5
V: TRBV7-2
DNA: TGTGCCAGCAGCTCACAAAGGGTGGAGACCCAGTACTTC
CDR3: CASSSQRVETQYF

size: NA
D: NA
J: TRBJ2-3
V: TRBV9
DNA: TGTGCCAGCAGCGCGGACTATCTGGGGAATACGCAGTATTTT
CDR3: CASSADYLGNTQYF

size: NA
D: NA
J: TRBJ1-2
V: TRBV6-5
DNA: TGTGCCAGCAGTTCTTATTGGACGGGGAACTATGGCTACACCTTC
CDR3: CASSSYWTGNYGYTF

size: NA
D: NA
J: TRBJ1-1
V: TRBV18
DNA: TGTGCCAGCTCACCATCCACTGAAGCTTTCTTT
CDR3: CASSPSTEAFF

size: NA
D: NA
J: TRBJ1-3
V: TRBV9
DNA: TGTGCCAGCAGGGGGGCTGGAAACACCATATATTTT
CDR3: CASRGAGNTIYF

size: NA
D: TRBD2
J: TRBJ2-3
V: TRBV7-6
DNA: TGTGCCAGCAGCTTTGGACTAGCGGGGGCAGATACGCAGTATTTT
CDR3: CASSFGLAGADTQYF

size: NA
D: TRBD2
J: TRBJ2-5
V: TRBV14
DNA: TGTGCCAGCAGCCAATTGGGACTAGCGGGGAACTTCGTCGGGACCCAGTACTTC
CDR3: CASSQLGLAGNFVGTQYF

size: NA
D: NA
J: TRBJ1-1
V: TRBV18
DNA: TGTGCCAGCTCACCACCTAACCCGGTCAGCGAAGCTTTCTTT
CDR3: CASSPPNPVSEAFF

size: NA
D: NA
J: TRBJ2-5
V: TRBV5-1
DNA: TGCGCCAGCAGCTTGGAAGGGGAAGAGACCCAGTACTTC
CDR3: CASSLEGEETQYF

size: many
D: NA
J: TRBJ1-1
V: TRBV20-1
DNA: TGCAGTGCTGACTTTGACAGAAAGGCTTTCTTT
CDR3: CSADFDRKAFF

size: NA
D: NA
J: TRBJ2-7
V: TRBV29-1
DNA: TGCAGCGTTGATGGGGACAAAACCTACGAGCAGTACTTC
CDR3: CSVDGDKTYEQYF

size: NA
D: TRBD1
J: TRBJ1-5
V: TRBV2
DNA: TGTGCCAGCAGTAAGGAACTACAGGGGGCGCAGAGGCATTTT
CDR3: CASSKELQGAQRHF

size: NA
D: NA
J: TRBJ2-7
V: TRBV19
DNA: TGTGCCAGTAGTATATCTAGAACGGCCACCTACGAGCAGTACTTC
CDR3: CASSISRTATYEQYF